Reported below is one T cell receptor beta chain. What it binds is unknown. In the PCR, 60 Vbeta and 13 Jbeta primers were used. Using immunoSEQ multiplex PCR, the repertoire was profiled, and TCRdb retains in-frame clones only, with some absent. The sample holds over 150,000 clones, roughly 81% seen once. This sample was taken from a study of cytomegalovirus exposure and HLA in healthy donors. Overall study context: Findings of an earlier analysis included around 100 million unique TCR beta sequences from 180 million or so T cells.

Study-wide results and limits: Reported findings show TCR beta sequences accurately forecast HLA-A and HLA-B alleles in most subjects. Later genetic work tied a missense DCLRE1C variant to beta-chain V and J trimming.

The sample taken for sequencing was PBMCs. The TCR was taken from a girl aged 10-17 years in good health and CMV-seropositive.

As DNA, the CDR3 is TGTGCCAGCAGTGGGGGAGGGACAGGGGATGAAGAGCAGTACTTC. It specifies CASSGGGTGDEEQYF. The chain carries TRBV6-1 and TRBJ2-7, with TRBD1 matching over 10 bases. The J segment lost 7 bases and the V segment lost 4 bases, leaving 10 bases of the junction unmatched. This CDR3 is built from 15 residues. CDR1 is MNHNS and CDR2 is SASEGT in the germline V gene.